This T cell receptor beta chain was identified during a study of cytomegalovirus exposure and HLA in healthy donors. Study conclusions and caveats: Within the data, a cluster of highly shared sequence variants was likely a sequencing artifact. The only immune exposure information that was available was CMV serostatus.

Concerning this clone itself: Its cognate antigen is unknown.

A multiplex PCR was run with 60 Vbeta primers and 13 Jbeta primers. Method: immunoSEQ multiplex PCR; TCRdb's copy keeps in-frame clones and lacks some. The repertoire holds some 130,000 clones, with around three quarters as singletons. The study sampled nominally healthy donors, though unrecorded immune exposures were likely. V was shortened by 5 bases and J by 2 bases, with 9 bases between the two germline ends. From germline, CDR1 is MDHEN and CDR2 SYDVKM. The CDR3 has 14 amino acids. The sequence derives from a male donor in good health and CMV-seropositive. Specimen: PBMCs. The gene calls are TRBV28 and TRBJ1-4; D may be TRBD1 (6 bases). The CDR3 reads CASSPGQTNEKLFF. The DNA for the CDR3 is TGTGCCAGCAGTCCCGGACAGACTAATGAAAAACTGTTTTTT.